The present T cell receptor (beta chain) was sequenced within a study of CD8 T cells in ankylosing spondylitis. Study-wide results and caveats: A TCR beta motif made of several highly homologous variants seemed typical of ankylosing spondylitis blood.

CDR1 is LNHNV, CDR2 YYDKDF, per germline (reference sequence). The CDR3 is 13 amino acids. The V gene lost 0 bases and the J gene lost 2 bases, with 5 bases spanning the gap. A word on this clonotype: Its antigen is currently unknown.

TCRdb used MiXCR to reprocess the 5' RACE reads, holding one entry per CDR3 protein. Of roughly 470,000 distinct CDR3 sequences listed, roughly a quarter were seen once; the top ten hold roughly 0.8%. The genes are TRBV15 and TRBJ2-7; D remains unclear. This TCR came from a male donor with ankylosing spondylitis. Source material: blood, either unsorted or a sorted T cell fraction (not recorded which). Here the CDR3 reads CATSRDSTYEQYF. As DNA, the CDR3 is TGTGCCACCAGCAGAGACAGCACCTACGAGCAGTACTTC.